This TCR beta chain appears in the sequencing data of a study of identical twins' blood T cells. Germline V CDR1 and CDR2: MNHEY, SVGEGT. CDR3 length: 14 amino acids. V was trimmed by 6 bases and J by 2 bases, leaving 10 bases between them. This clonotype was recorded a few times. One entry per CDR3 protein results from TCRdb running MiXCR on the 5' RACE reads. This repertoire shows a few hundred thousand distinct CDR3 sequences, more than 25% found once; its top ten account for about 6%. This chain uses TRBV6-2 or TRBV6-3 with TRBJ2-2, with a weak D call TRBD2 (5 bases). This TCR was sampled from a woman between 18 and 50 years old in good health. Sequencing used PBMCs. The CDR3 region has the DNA TGTGCCAGCAGCGGACTCAGAAACACCGGGGAGCTGTTTTTT. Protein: CASSGLRNTGELFF.